This paragraph covers one T cell receptor beta chain sequence. The antigen remains undetermined. One entry per CDR3 protein, called by TCRdb with MiXCR from the 5' RACE reads. The sample consists of some 700,000 distinct CDR3 sequences, 15% to 20% of them appearing once. These data come from a study of CD8 T cells in ankylosing spondylitis. Study-level results: Ankylosing spondylitis blood appeared to be characterized by a TCR beta motif of under ten highly homologous variants. Researchers report that disease-linked clones proved CD8+ and relatively rare in peripheral blood.

The TCR comes from a male donor with ankylosing spondylitis. The sequenced sample consisted of blood, either unsorted or a sorted T cell fraction (not recorded which).

CDR3 in amino acids: CASSQGQGSSGNTIYF. In nucleotides, the CDR3 is TGCGCCAGCAGCCAAGGACAGGGGAGCTCTGGAAACACCATATATTTT. The J gene is TRBJ1-3, the V gene TRBV4-1, with TRBD1 identical over 8 bases. CDR1 and CDR2 (germline): MGHRA, YSYEKL. This CDR3 has 16 residues. The J segment lost 0 bases and the V segment lost 1 base, leaving 2 bases of the junction unmatched.